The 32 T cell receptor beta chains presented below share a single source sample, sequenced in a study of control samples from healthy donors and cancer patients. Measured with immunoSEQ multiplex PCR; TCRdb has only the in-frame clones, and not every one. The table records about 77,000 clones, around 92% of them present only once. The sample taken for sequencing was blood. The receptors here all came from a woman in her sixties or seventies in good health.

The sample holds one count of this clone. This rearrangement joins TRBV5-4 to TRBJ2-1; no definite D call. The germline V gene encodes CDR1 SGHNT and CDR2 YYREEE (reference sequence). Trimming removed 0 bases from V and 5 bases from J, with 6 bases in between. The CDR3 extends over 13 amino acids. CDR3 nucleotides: TGTGCCAGCAGCTTGGCCGCGAACAATGAGCAGTTCTTC. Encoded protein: CASSLAANNEQFF. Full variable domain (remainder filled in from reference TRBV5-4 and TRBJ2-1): ETGVTQSPTHLIKTRGQQVTLRCSSQSGHNTVSWYQQALGQGPQFIFQYYREEENGRGNFPPRFSGLQFPNYSSELNVNALELDDSALYLCASSLAANNEQFFGPGTRLTVL.

The CDR3: CATSVRVQPQHF. CDR3 DNA sequence: TGTGCCACCAGTGTCAGGGTTCAGCCCCAGCATTTT. V gene TRBV24-1 combines with J gene TRBJ1-5, with D perhaps matching TRBD1 (5 bases). The CDR3 loop spans 12 amino acids. Trimming took 5 bases from V and 6 from J, leaving 7 bases between them. The V gene's germline CDR1 is KGHDR and CDR2 SFDVKD.

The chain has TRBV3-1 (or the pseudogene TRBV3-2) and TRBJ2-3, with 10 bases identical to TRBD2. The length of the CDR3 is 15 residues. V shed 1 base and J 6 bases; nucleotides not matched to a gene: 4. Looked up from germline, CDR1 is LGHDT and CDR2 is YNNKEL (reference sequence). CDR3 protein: CASSQALAGVDTQYF. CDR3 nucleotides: TGTGCCAGCAGCCAAGCCCTAGCGGGAGTTGATACGCAGTATTTT.

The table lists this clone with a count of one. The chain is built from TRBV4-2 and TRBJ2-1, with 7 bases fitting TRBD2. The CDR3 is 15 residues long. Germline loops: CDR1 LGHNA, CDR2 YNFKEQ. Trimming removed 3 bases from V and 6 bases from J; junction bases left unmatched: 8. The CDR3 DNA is TGTGCCAGCAGCCAGCAGGGAGCGGGACGCAATGAGCAGTTCTTC. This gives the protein CASSQQGAGRNEQFF.

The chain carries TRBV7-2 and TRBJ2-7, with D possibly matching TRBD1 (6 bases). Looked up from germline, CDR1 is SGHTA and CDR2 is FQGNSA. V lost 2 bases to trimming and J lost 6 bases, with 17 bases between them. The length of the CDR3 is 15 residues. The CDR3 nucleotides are TGTGCCAGCAGCTTAATGTGGGTCAGAGGGGGCGAGCAGTACTTC. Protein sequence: CASSLMWVRGGEQYF.

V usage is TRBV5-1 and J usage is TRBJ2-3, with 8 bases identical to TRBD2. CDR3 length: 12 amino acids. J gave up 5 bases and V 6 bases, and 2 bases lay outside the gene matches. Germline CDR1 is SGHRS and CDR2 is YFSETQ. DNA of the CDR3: TGCGCCAGCAATCTAGCGGGAGATACGCAGTATTTT. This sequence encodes CASNLAGDTQYF.

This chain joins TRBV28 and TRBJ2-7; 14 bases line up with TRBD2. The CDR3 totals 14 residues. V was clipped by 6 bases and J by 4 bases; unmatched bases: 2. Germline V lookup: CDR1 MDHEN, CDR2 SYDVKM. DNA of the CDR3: TGTGCCAGCAGCTGGACTAGCGGGAGGTACGAGCAGTACTTC. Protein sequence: CASSWTSGRYEQYF. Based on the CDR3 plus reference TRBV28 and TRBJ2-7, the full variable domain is DVKVTQSSRYLVKRTGEKVFLECVQDMDHENMFWYRQDPGLGLRLIYFSYDVKMKEKGDIPEGYSVSREKKERFSLILESASTNQTSMYLCASSWTSGRYEQYFGPGTRLTVT.

As DNA, the CDR3 is TGTGCCAGCAGTTTTAGGAGCAATCAGCCCCAGCATTTT. This codes for CASSFRSNQPQHF. The chain combines TRBV27 with TRBJ1-5; D uncertain. The CDR3 contains 13 residues. Germline CDR1 and CDR2: MNHEY and SMNVEV (reference sequence). Trimming left V 3 bases short and J 1 base short, with 4 bases between.

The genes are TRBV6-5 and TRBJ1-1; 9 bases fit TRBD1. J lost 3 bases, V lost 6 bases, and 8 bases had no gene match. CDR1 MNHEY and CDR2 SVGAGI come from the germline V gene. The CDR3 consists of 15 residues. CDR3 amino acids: CASRPGQGSYTEAFF. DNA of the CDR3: TGTGCCAGCAGGCCGGGACAGGGCTCGTACACTGAAGCTTTCTTT.

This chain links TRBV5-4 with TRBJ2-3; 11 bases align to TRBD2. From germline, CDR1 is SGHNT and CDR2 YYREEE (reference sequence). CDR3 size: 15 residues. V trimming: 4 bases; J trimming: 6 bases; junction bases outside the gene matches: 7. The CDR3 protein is CASSPRTSGPDTQYF. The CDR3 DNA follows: TGTGCCAGCAGCCCGCGGACTAGCGGGCCGGATACGCAGTATTTT.

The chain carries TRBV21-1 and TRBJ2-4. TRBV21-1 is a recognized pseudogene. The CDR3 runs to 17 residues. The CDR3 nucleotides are TGTGCCAGCAGCGCACTGACAGGACTACTAGCCAAAAACATTCAGTACTTC. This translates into CASSALTGLLAKNIQYF.

The DNA of the CDR3 is TGTGCCAGCAGCTTAGGAGTTATGGCAGGGAAGACAGATACGCAGTATTTT. Translated: CASSLGVMAGKTDTQYF. This chain uses TRBV11-2 with TRBJ2-3, with D maybe TRBD1 (5 bases). V was pared by 1 base and J by 3 bases, with 17 bases between. CDR1 is SGHAT, CDR2 FQNNGV, per germline. CDR3 length: 17 residues.

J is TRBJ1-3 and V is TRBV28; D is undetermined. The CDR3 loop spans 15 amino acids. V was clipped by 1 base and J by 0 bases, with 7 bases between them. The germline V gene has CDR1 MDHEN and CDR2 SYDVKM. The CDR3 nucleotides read TGTGCCAGCAGTTTATACCGCGACTCTGGAAACACCATATATTTT. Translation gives CASSLYRDSGNTIYF.

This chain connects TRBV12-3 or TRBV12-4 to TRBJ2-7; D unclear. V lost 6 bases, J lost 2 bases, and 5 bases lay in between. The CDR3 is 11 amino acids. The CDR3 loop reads CASSLTYEQYF. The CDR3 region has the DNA TGTGCCAGCAGCCTGACCTACGAGCAGTACTTC.

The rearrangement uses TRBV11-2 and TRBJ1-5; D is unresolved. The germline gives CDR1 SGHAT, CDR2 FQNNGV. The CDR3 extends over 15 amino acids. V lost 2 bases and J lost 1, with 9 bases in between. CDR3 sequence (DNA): TGTGCCAGCAGCTTATCAGGCGTGAGCAATCAGCCCCAGCATTTT. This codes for CASSLSGVSNQPQHF.

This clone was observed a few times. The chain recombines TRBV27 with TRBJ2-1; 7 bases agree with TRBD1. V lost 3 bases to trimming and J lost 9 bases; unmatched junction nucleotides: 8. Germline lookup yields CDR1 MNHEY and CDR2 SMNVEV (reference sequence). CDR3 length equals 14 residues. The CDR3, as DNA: TGTGCCAGCAGTTTGATTAGGGGGCGAGGTGAGCAGTTCTTC. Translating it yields CASSLIRGRGEQFF.

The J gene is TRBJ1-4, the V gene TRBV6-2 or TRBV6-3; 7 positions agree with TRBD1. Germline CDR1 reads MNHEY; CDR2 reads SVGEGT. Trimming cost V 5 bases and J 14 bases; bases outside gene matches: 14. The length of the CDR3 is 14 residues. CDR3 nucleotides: TGTGCCAGCAGTATCGGGACAGTCCACTCGACTCTGTTTTTT. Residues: CASSIGTVHSTLFF.

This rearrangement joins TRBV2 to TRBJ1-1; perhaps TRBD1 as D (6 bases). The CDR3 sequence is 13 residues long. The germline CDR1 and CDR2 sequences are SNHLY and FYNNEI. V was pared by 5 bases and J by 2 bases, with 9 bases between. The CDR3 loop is CASSPQGNTEAFF. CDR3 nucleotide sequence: TGTGCCAGCAGTCCACAGGGTAACACTGAAGCTTTCTTT.

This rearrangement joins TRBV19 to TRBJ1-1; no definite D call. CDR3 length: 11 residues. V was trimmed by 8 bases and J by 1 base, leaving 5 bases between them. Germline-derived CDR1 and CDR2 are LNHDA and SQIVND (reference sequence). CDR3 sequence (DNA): TGTGCCAGTGACAAGAACACTGAAGCTTTCTTT. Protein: CASDKNTEAFF.

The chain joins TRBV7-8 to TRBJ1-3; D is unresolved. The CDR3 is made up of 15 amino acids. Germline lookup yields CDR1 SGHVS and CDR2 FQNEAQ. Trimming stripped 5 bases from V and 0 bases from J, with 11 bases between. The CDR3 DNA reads TGTGCCAGCAGCCCTTTACTACGCTCTGGAAACACCATATATTTT. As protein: CASSPLLRSGNTIYF.

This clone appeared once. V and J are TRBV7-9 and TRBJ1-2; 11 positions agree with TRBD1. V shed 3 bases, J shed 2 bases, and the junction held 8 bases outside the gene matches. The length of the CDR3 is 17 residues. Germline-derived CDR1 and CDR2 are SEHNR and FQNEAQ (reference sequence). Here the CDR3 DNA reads TGTGCCAGCAGCTTCTTTTTGGACAGGGGGCTAAACTATGGCTACACCTTC. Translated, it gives CASSFFLDRGLNYGYTF.

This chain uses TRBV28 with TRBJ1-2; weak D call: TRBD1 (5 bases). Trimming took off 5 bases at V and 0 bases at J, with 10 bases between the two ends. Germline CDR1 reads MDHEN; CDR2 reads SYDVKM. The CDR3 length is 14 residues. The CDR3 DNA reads TGTGCCAGCAGTCAGGGAAGTTCTAACTATGGCTACACCTTC. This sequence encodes CASSQGSSNYGYTF.

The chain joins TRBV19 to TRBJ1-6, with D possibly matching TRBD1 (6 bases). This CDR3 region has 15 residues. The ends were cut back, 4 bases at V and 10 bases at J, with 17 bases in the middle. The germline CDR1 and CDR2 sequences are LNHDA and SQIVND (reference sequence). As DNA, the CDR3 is TGTGCCAGTAGTACCCTCCAGGGGTCGGTATCACCCCTCCACTTT. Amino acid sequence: CASSTLQGSVSPLHF. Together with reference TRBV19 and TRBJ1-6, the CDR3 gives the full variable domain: DGGITQSPKYLFRKEGQNVTLSCEQNLNHDAMYWYRQDPGQGLRLIYYSQIVNDFQKGDIAEGYSVSREKKESFPLTVTSAQKNPTAFYLCASSTLQGSVSPLHFGNGTRLTVT.

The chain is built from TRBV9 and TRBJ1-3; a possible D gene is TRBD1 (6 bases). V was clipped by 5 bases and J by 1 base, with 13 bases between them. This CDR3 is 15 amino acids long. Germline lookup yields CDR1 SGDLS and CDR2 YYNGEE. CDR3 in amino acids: CASSHEGGSGNTIYF. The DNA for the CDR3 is TGTGCCAGCAGTCACGAGGGGGGGTCTGGAAACACCATATATTTT.

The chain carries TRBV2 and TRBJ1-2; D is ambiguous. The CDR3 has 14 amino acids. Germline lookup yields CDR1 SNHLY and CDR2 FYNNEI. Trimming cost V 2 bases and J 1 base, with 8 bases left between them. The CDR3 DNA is TGTGCCAGCAGTGAACTGTCAAGTAACTATGGCTACACCTTC. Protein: CASSELSSNYGYTF.

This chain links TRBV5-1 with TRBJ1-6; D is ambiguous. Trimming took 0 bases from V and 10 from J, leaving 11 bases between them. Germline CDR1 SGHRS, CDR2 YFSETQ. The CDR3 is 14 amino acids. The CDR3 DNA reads TGCGCCAGCAGCTTGGTGGGGATTGTATCACCCCTCCACTTT. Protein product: CASSLVGIVSPLHF.

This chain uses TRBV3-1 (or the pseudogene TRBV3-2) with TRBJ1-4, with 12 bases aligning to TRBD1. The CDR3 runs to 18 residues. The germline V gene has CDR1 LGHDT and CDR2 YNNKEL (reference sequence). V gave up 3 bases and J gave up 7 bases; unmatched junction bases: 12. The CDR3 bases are TGTGCCAGCAGCCAGGAAGGGACAGGGGGCGGACTTATTGAAAAACTGTTTTTT. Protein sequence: CASSQEGTGGGLIEKLFF.

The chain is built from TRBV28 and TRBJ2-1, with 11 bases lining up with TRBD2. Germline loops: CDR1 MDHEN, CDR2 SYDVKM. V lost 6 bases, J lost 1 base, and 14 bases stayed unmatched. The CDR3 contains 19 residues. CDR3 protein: CASSPPPSGRRLSYNEQFF. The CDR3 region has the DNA TGTGCCAGCAGCCCGCCCCCTAGCGGGAGGAGATTATCCTACAATGAGCAGTTCTTC.

In nucleotides, the CDR3 is TGTGCCATCAGTGAGCGCACTGGACTAGCGGACAATGAGCAGTTCTTC. It encodes CAISERTGLADNEQFF. The V and J genes are TRBV10-3 and TRBJ2-1, with TRBD2 identical over 10 bases. CDR3 length: 16 amino acids. Germline V gene sequence: CDR1 ENHRY, CDR2 SYGVKD. The J segment lost 5 bases and the V segment lost 2 bases, leaving 6 bases of the junction unmatched.

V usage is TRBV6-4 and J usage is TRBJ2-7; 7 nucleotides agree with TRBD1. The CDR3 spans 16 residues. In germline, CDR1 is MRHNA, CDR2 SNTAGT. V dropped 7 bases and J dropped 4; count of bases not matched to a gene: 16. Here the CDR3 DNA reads TGTGCCAGCAACGACAGGGTATGGCCCAAGTTATACGAGCAGTACTTC. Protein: CASNDRVWPKLYEQYF.

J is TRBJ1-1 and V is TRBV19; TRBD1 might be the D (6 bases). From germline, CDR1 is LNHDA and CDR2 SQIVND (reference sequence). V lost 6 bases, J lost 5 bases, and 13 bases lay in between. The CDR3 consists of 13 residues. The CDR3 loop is CASSRGLGTEAFF. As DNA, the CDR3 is TGTGCCAGTAGCCGGGGGCTGGGGACTGAAGCTTTCTTT. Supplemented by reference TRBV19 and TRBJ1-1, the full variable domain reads DGGITQSPKYLFRKEGQNVTLSCEQNLNHDAMYWYRQDPGQGLRLIYYSQIVNDFQKGDIAEGYSVSREKKESFPLTVTSAQKNPTAFYLCASSRGLGTEAFFGQGTRLTVV.

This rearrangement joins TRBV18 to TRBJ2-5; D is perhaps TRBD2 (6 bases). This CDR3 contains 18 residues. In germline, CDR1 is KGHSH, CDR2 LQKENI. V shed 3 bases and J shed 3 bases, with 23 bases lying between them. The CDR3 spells CASSPSRPVKGGKETQYF. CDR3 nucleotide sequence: TGTGCCAGCTCACCGTCCCGCCCGGTAAAGGGAGGTAAAGAGACCCAGTACTTC.